This T cell receptor (beta chain) was identified during a study of T-cell memory formation after mild COVID-19. Overall study: For the most part, TCR clusters were specific to one donor. General study points: SARS-CoV-2 specificity of second-wave clones peaking day 37 was unconfirmed. Contracting CD4+ clones sat mainly in CM and EM; CD8+ in EMRA.

About this clonotype: The antigen remains unidentified.

cDNA libraries for TCR alpha and TCR beta, carrying sample barcodes and UMIs, came from 5'RACE with constant-segment primers. TCRdb used MiXCR to reprocess the 5' RACE reads, holding one entry per CDR3 protein. The data contain around 60,000 distinct CDR3 sequences, over 7.5% of them seen just once; the ten biggest clones take up more than 0.95%. The sample comprised PBMCs or a T cell subset sorted from them (not recorded which). The TCR comes from a man aged 18 to 35 who had mild COVID-19 (a few samples of this study predate the infection). Cell type and time point are not known.

The DNA for the CDR3 is TGTGCCAGCAGCCAAGATCCAACTACCGATACGCAGTATTTT. Its protein is CASSQDPTTDTQYF. The chain employs TRBV4-2 and TRBJ2-3; no reliable D call. Germline V gene lookup returns CDR1 LGHNA and CDR2 YNFKEQ. This CDR3 is built from 14 residues. V lost 0 bases and J 6 bases, leaving 10 bases between the germline ends.